The clone carrying this TCR beta chain was observed a single time. Trimming left V 6 bases short and J 4 bases short, with 9 bases between. The CDR3 totals 12 residues. Germline V CDR1 and CDR2: MNHNY, SVGAGI (reference sequence). The sample is drawn from a study of blood T cell repertoires in COVID-19. Study background: Samples taken during acute and convalescent COVID-19 were collected in the United States, Italy and Spain. The cDNA or gDNA used as material had been derived from T cells, B-cell-depleted T cells, or PBMCs.

Clones were read by immunoSEQ multiplex PCR, and TCRdb kept only the in-frame ones, dropping some. The table lists approximately 40,000 clones, 75% to 95% of them singletons. Source material: peripheral blood. The chain has TRBV6-6 and TRBJ1-1; D not resolved. This receptor was obtained from a woman of 80 years or more with acute or convalescent COVID-19. The CDR3 coding sequence is TGTGCCAGCAGAAACACCTTCACTGAAGCTTTCTTT. This codes for CASRNTFTEAFF.